Listed below are T cell receptor beta chains from one sample, sequenced in a study of T cell responses to AZD1222 COVID-19 vaccine. Profiling relied on immunoSEQ multiplex PCR, and the TCRdb table lists in-frame clones only, not all of them. The table has tens of thousands of clones, roughly 89% seen once; the top ten hold 5.2%. The sample consisted of peripheral blood, taken on day 0 of MenACWY control vaccination. All receptors derive from an adult in good health. The CDR3 runs from the conserved cysteine through the conserved F or W. Only part of the rows carry a size: once, few, many, or a class if the clone is expanded.

CSVYSGANVLTF . TRBV29-1
CASSLRLDTNNSPLHF . TRBV28
CASSQDWTAGYSSTDTQYF few TRBV4-3
CASNDGVWGETQYF . TRBV19
CSAVQVNTEAFF . TRBV29-1
CASSQQDRVTEAFF . TRBV4-1
CASSLEQGANQPQHF . TRBV2
CASSYLGGETQYF . TRBV6-6
CSASQFDTDTQYF . TRBV20-1
CASRTGTAYEQYF . TRBV27
CAKTQGADSGNTIYF once TRBV19
CASSARGDEQYF . TRBV9
CASSLGRRGGGEQYF . TRBV13
CASSAQLAGGPNEQFF . TRBV5-1
CASSLTGEAGDTQYF . TRBV11-3
CASSGLMPNTEAFF . TRBV9
CATRPRESSYNEQFF . TRBV24-1
CASSLGQVEDGYTF . TRBV5-1
CASSPSGGQHF . TRBV6-5
CASTQGQGGYNSPLHF . TRBV28
CASSAGAGNEKLFF . TRBV2
CASSPLLEDTQYF . TRBV18
CASTPFGDTQYF . TRBV28
CASSDRGEIQETQYF . TRBV13
CASSRGGLAGSTDTQYF . TRBV7-9
CAISEPGQGANEKLFF . TRBV10-3
CASSLVGGETQYF . TRBV7-2
CASTASDENTDTQYF . TRBV6-5
CASSEGELVYEQYF . TRBV2
CASSWTAYSNQPQHF . TRBV2
CASSPRIDGGELFF . TRBV6-5
CASGALGRSYEQYF . TRBV2